Shown below are 29 T cell receptor beta chains from a single sample sequenced in a study of blood T cell repertoires in COVID-19. Generated by immunoSEQ multiplex PCR, the TCRdb table keeps only in-frame clones and is missing some. Here the sample spans about 440,000 clones, nearly 90% being singletons. The sequencing input was PBMCs or T cells enriched from blood (not recorded which). The source of these receptors is a woman under 30 with acute COVID-19.

The chain couples TRBV5-1 to TRBJ1-1; no firm D call. Germline loops: CDR1 SGHRS, CDR2 YFSETQ. V shed 1 base and J shed 1 base, with 8 bases lying between them. This CDR3 region has 14 residues. This CDR3 is CASSLRYTNTEAFF. In DNA form, the CDR3 reads TGCGCCAGCAGCTTGCGTTACACGAACACTGAAGCTTTCTTT.

V is TRBV6-6 and J is TRBJ2-7; 7 nucleotides agree with TRBD2. The germline V gene has CDR1 MNHNY and CDR2 SVGAGI (reference sequence). The CDR3 runs to 14 residues. V trimming: 6 bases; J trimming: 0 bases; junction bases outside the gene matches: 5. Here the CDR3 reads CASRPSGNSYEQYF. DNA of the CDR3: TGTGCCAGCAGACCCAGCGGGAACTCCTACGAGCAGTACTTC.

The chain recombines TRBV5-4 with TRBJ2-7, with TRBD2 identical over 9 bases. Per the germline V gene, CDR1 is SGHNT and CDR2 is YYREEE (reference sequence). V lost 4 bases and J lost 4; bases outside the gene matches: 9. The length of the CDR3 is 15 residues. The CDR3 spells CASSGEREASYEQYF. The CDR3 coding sequence is TGTGCCAGCAGCGGAGAGCGGGAGGCGTCTTACGAGCAGTACTTC.

CDR3 bases: TGTGCCAGCAGCCCCGGGACAGGGGGCTTCTACAATGAGCAGTTCTTC. As protein: CASSPGTGGFYNEQFF. The rearrangement links TRBV3-1 (or the pseudogene TRBV3-2) to TRBJ2-1; 12 bases line up with TRBD1. Trimming cost V 4 bases and J 3 bases; bases outside gene matches: 4. This CDR3 has 16 residues. In germline, CDR1 is LGHDT, CDR2 YNNKEL (reference sequence).

This sequence joins TRBV7-2 and TRBJ2-1; 7 nucleotides agree with TRBD2. Trimming at V came to 5 bases and at J to 6 bases, leaving 4 bases not matched to a gene. This CDR3 contains 13 residues. CDR1 is SGHTA and CDR2 is FQGNSA in the germline V gene. The CDR3 region is CASSLWTSNEQFF. The CDR3 DNA reads as TGTGCCAGCAGCCTTTGGACTAGCAATGAGCAGTTCTTC.

V and J are TRBV6-5 and TRBJ2-3; 7 bases match TRBD1. V lost 2 bases and J lost 5; bases outside the gene matches: 7. The CDR3 length is 15 residues. Germline CDR1 reads MNHEY; CDR2 reads SVGAGI. The CDR3, as DNA: TGTGCCAGCAGTTACACGAGGGGGCCCGGAGATACGCAGTATTTT. Translation gives CASSYTRGPGDTQYF.

Only one count was recorded for this clone. The chain couples TRBV5-1 to TRBJ1-1; the match to TRBD1 covers 7 bases. The length of the CDR3 is 13 residues. V gave up 6 bases and J gave up 2 bases; unmatched junction bases: 4. Germline assignment: CDR1 SGHRS and CDR2 YFSETQ. The CDR3 reads CASTGTVNTEAFF. The CDR3 region has the DNA TGCGCCAGCACCGGGACAGTCAACACTGAAGCTTTCTTT.

The chain has TRBV6-5 and TRBJ2-5; 11 nucleotides match TRBD1. Germline loops: CDR1 MNHEY, CDR2 SVGAGI. The CDR3 is made up of 14 amino acids. Trimming at V came to 6 bases and at J to 4 bases, leaving 4 bases not matched to a gene. The DNA of the CDR3 is TGTGCCAGCAGGGACAGGGGGCGCCTAGAGACCCAGTACTTC. This translates into CASRDRGRLETQYF.

V usage is TRBV9 and J usage is TRBJ1-6; TRBD1 agrees at 8 bases. Germline loops: CDR1 SGDLS, CDR2 YYNGEE. The CDR3 extends over 15 amino acids. V trimming: 0 bases; J trimming: 11 bases; junction bases outside the gene matches: 7. CDR3 in DNA: TGTGCCAGCAGCGTAGGAGCAGGGGGCATCACACCCCTCCACTTT. Translation: CASSVGAGGITPLHF.

Remarks on this clone: Other DNA sequences in the same sample also yield this CDR3. The chain combines TRBV19 with TRBJ1-5; 9 positions agree with TRBD1. The CDR3 is 14 amino acids. The ends lost 6 bases at V and 2 bases at J; junction bases unmatched: 2. Germline CDR1 is LNHDA and CDR2 is SQIVND (reference sequence). DNA of the CDR3: TGTGCCAGTAGGGACAGGGGTGGCAATCAGCCCCAGCATTTT. Its translation: CASRDRGGNQPQHF.

The chain links TRBV6-5 to TRBJ2-1; D is perhaps TRBD1 (6 bases). V lost 6 bases, J lost 4 bases, and 16 bases lay in between. The CDR3 is 15 amino acids. The germline CDR1 and CDR2 sequences are MNHEY and SVGAGI. CDR3 nucleotides: TGTGCCAGCAGCGCCTGGACAGCCAGATACAATGAGCAGTTCTTC. Amino acids: CASSAWTARYNEQFF.

V usage is TRBV5-1 and J usage is TRBJ2-3; 7 positions agree with TRBD2. CDR3 length: 16 amino acids. J gave up 0 bases and V 1 base, and 5 bases lay outside the gene matches. The V gene's germline CDR1 is SGHRS and CDR2 YFSETQ. The DNA for the CDR3 is TGCGCCAGCAGCTTGAGCGTGGGAGGGAGCACAGATACGCAGTATTTT. Protein sequence: CASSLSVGGSTDTQYF.

In its sample, this clone was seen a few times. V usage is TRBV5-1 and J usage is TRBJ2-1; tentatively, D is TRBD2 (6 bases). Looked up from germline, CDR1 is SGHRS and CDR2 is YFSETQ. The CDR3 contains 18 residues. V was clipped by 1 base and J by 4 bases, with 21 bases between them. CDR3 protein: CASSLWGRTPLIYNEQFF. CDR3 DNA sequence: TGCGCCAGCAGCTTGTGGGGGAGGACACCCTTGATATACAATGAGCAGTTCTTC.

The rearrangement links TRBV19 to TRBJ2-1; 7 bases are a match to TRBD1. Germline CDR1 reads LNHDA; CDR2 reads SQIVND (reference sequence). Trimming cost V 2 bases and J 7 bases; bases outside gene matches: 5. The CDR3 length is 14 residues. CDR3 DNA sequence: TGTGCCAGTAGTATACTGGGACAGAAAAATGAGCAGTTCTTC. This gives the protein CASSILGQKNEQFF.

This chain connects TRBV4-3 to TRBJ2-5, with 11 bases matching TRBD2. Germline values: CDR1 LGHNA, CDR2 YSLEER. The CDR3 loop spans 15 amino acids. V was clipped by 3 bases and J by 2 bases; unmatched bases: 2. As DNA, the CDR3 is TGCGCCAGCAGCCAGCGACTAGCGGGACAAGAGACCCAGTACTTC. Translating gives CASSQRLAGQETQYF.

The count of this clone is one. CDR3 in DNA: TGTGCCAGCAGCTTAGAAGGGACTAGCACTGGTTACCGCGGGGATACGCAGTATTTT. The encoded protein is CASSLEGTSTGYRGDTQYF. This chain joins TRBV7-2 and TRBJ2-3; 9 bases fit TRBD2. The germline CDR1 and CDR2 sequences are SGHTA and FQGNSA. CDR3 size: 19 residues. The J segment lost 6 bases and the V segment lost 1 base, leaving 17 bases of the junction unmatched. The whole variable domain, remainder taken from reference TRBV7-2 and TRBJ2-3, is GAGVSQSPSNKVTEKGKDVELRCDPISGHTALYWYRQSLGQGLEFLIYFQGNSAPDKSGLPSDRFSAERTGGSVSTLTIQRTQQEDSAVYLCASSLEGTSTGYRGDTQYFGPGTRLTVL.

The chain joins TRBV10-3 to TRBJ1-2; 8 bases are a match to TRBD1. Trimming removed 2 bases from V and 3 bases from J; junction bases left unmatched: 8. Germline V gene lookup returns CDR1 ENHRY and CDR2 SYGVKD. The CDR3 is 16 residues long. The CDR3 region has the DNA TGTGCCATCAGTGAGCAGGTTGACAGGGGCGACTATGGCTACACCTTC. Amino acid sequence: CAISEQVDRGDYGYTF.

The CDR3 loop reads CASKPGLAGYEQYF. The CDR3 DNA sequence: TGTGCCAGCAAACCGGGACTAGCGGGGTACGAGCAGTACTTC. The chain recombines TRBV27 with TRBJ2-7; TRBD2 matches at 13 bases. The germline V gene encodes CDR1 MNHEY and CDR2 SMNVEV (reference sequence). The CDR3 covers 14 residues. Losses at the gene ends were 7 bases for V and 4 bases for J; bases not matched to a gene: 4.

This chain uses TRBV27 with TRBJ2-2, with 10 bases identical to TRBD1. Germline V gene sequence: CDR1 MNHEY, CDR2 SMNVEV (reference sequence). Germline trimming cut 6 bases from V and 2 bases from J; bases unmatched to any gene: 9. The CDR3 contains 17 residues. CDR3 nucleotide sequence: TGTGCCAGCAGAACGACAGGGGGCCTATTAAACACCGGGGAGCTGTTTTTT. This sequence encodes CASRTTGGLLNTGELFF.

The rearrangement uses TRBV9 and TRBJ2-3; TRBD2 matches at 10 bases. CDR1 SGDLS and CDR2 YYNGEE come from the germline V gene. The J segment lost 0 bases and the V segment lost 0 bases, leaving 10 bases of the junction unmatched. The CDR3 contains 19 residues. CDR3 region: CASSVEERVAGGSTDTQYF. CDR3 coding DNA: TGTGCCAGCAGCGTAGAGGAGAGAGTAGCGGGGGGTAGCACAGATACGCAGTATTTT.

This clone was counted a few times. The rearrangement joins TRBV11-3 to TRBJ2-7, with 8 bases fitting TRBD2. In germline, CDR1 is SGHNT, CDR2 YENEEA. CDR3 length: 14 amino acids. J lost 3 bases, V lost 1 base, and 2 bases had no gene match. CDR3 coding DNA: TGTGCCAGCAGCTTAGGGGGACTAGACTACGAGCAGTACTTC. Amino acid sequence: CASSLGGLDYEQYF.

The chain has TRBV5-1 and TRBJ1-1, with D hard to call. Germline-derived CDR1 and CDR2 are SGHRS and YFSETQ. There are 16 residues in the CDR3. V lost 4 bases, J lost 10 bases, and 26 bases lay in between. The DNA for the CDR3 is TGCGCCAGCAGCCCCGGGGAGGGCATCTTGGTTTCAGGAGCTTTCTTT. Translating gives CASSPGEGILVSGAFF.

The rearrangement joins TRBV11-2 to TRBJ2-7; D may be TRBD2 (5 bases). V lost 8 bases to trimming and J lost 5 bases, with 13 bases between them. The CDR3 consists of 12 residues. Germline assignment: CDR1 SGHAT and CDR2 FQNNGV. In DNA, the CDR3 is TGTGCCAGCGGCCAGCGGCTTGACGAGCAGTACTTC. This encodes CASGQRLDEQYF.

V gene TRBV2 combines with J gene TRBJ2-7, with a tentative D call TRBD1 (6 bases). The V end lost 1 base, the J end lost 2 bases, and 12 bases lay between the germline ends. Per germline, CDR1 SNHLY and CDR2 FYNNEI. The CDR3 length is 15 residues. This chain's CDR3 is CASSEGDRNTYEQYF. Here the CDR3 DNA reads TGTGCCAGCAGTGAAGGAGACAGGAATACCTACGAGCAGTACTTC.

This chain uses TRBV18 with TRBJ1-6; D uncertain. The V end lost 4 bases, the J end lost 10 bases, and 14 bases lay between the germline ends. Germline assignment: CDR1 KGHSH and CDR2 LQKENI. The CDR3 length is 14 residues. The CDR3 nucleotides read TGTGCCAGCTCACTGGAGGAAACTTTCTCACCCCTCCACTTT. Its translation is CASSLEETFSPLHF.

The J gene is TRBJ1-5, the V gene TRBV27; the match to TRBD1 covers 10 bases. With 6 bases clipped from V and 6 bases from J, the junction kept 5 bases outside the gene matches. This CDR3 contains 14 residues. In germline, CDR1 is MNHEY, CDR2 SMNVEV (reference sequence). CDR3 nucleotides: TGTGCCAGCAGATTCCGGGACAGGGGTCAGCCCCAGCATTTT. Translating gives CASRFRDRGQPQHF.

V is TRBV6-5 and J is TRBJ2-7; 7 nucleotides match TRBD1. V lost 6 bases, J lost 1 base, and 9 bases stayed unmatched. CDR3 length: 15 amino acids. Germline-derived CDR1 and CDR2 are MNHEY and SVGAGI. CDR3 sequence: CASSYNRGASYEQYF. In DNA form, the CDR3 reads TGTGCCAGCAGCTACAACAGGGGTGCGTCCTACGAGCAGTACTTC.

This rearrangement joins TRBV6-4 to TRBJ2-1, with 8 bases that match TRBD1. This CDR3 spans 16 amino acids. CDR1 and CDR2 (germline): MRHNA, SNTAGT. V dropped 3 bases and J dropped 4; count of bases not matched to a gene: 8. The DNA of the CDR3 is TGTGCCAGCAGTGATCGACAGGGGACACTGTACAATGAGCAGTTCTTC. Its translation: CASSDRQGTLYNEQFF.

This chain links TRBV24-1 with TRBJ2-5, with 9 nucleotides matching TRBD1. The junction had 12 bases not matched to a gene; V was cut back by 9 bases and J by 5 bases. The length of the CDR3 is 15 residues. CDR1 is KGHDR, CDR2 SFDVKD, per germline. The chain's CDR3 is CATSSGQGFSETQYF. CDR3 DNA: TGTGCCACCTCATCGGGACAGGGATTTTCGGAGACCCAGTACTTC.